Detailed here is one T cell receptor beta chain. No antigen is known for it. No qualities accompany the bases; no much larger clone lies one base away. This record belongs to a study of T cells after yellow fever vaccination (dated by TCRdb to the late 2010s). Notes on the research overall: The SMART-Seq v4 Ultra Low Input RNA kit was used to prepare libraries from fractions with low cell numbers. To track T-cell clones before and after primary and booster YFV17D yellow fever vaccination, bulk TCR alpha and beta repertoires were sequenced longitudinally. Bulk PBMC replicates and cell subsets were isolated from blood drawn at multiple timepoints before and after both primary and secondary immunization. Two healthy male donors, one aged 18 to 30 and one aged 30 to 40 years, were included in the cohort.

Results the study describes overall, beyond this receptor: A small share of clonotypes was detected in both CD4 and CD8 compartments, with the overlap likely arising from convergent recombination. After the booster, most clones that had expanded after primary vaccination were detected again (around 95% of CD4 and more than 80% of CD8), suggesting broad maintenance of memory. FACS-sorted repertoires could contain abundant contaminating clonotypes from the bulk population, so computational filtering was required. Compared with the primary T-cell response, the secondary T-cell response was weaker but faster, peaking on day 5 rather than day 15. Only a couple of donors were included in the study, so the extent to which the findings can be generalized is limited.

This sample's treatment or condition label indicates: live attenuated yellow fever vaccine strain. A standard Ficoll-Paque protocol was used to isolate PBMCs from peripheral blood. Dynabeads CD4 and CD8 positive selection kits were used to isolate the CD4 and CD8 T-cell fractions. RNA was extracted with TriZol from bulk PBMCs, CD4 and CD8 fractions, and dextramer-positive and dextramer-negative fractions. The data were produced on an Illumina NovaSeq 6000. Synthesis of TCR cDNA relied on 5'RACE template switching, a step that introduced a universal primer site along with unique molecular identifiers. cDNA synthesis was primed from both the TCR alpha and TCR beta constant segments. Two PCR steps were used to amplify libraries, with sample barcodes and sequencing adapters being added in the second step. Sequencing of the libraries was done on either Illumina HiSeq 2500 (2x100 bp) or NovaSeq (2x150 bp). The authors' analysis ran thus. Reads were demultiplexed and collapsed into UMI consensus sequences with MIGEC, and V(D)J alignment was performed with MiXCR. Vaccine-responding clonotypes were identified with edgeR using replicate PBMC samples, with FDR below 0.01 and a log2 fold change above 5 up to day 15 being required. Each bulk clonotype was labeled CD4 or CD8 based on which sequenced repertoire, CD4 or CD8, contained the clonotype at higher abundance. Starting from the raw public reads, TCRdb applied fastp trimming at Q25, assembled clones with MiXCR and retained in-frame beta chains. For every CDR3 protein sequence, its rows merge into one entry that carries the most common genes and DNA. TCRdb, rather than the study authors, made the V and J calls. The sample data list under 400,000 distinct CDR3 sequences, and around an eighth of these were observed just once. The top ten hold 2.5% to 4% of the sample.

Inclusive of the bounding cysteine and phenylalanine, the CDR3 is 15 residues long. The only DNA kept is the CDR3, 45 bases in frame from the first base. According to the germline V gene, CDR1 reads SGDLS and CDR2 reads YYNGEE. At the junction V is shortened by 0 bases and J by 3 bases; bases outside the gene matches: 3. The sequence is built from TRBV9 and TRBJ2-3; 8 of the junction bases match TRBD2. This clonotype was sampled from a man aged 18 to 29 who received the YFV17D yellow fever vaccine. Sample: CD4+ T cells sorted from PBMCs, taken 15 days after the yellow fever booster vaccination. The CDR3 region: CASSVVAGITDTQYF. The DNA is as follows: TGTGCCAGCAGCGTAGTAGCGGGGATTACAGATACGCAGTATTTT.